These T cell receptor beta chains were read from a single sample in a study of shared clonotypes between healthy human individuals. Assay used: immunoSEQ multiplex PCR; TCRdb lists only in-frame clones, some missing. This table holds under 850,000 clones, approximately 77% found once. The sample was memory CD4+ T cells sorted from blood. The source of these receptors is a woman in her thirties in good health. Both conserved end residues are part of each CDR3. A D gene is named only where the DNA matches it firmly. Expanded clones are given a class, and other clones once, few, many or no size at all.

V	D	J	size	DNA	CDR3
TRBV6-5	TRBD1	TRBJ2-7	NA	TGTGCCAGCAGTTACGCGACAGGGGTCCACGAGCAGTACTTC	CASSYATGVHEQYF
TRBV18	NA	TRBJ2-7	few	TGTGCCAGCTCACCAGTCCATAGTACCACTTACGAGCAGTACTTC	CASSPVHSTTYEQYF
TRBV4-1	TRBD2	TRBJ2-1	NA	TGCGCCAGCAGCCAACTAGCGGGGAGCTCCTACAATGAGCAGTTCTTC	CASSQLAGSSYNEQFF
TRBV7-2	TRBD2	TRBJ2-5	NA	TGTGCCAGCAGCCTCCGACTAGCGGGAGGACCGGGGACCCAGTACTTC	CASSLRLAGGPGTQYF
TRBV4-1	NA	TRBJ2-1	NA	TGCGCCAGCAGCCAACCAGGACGGTCCTCCTACAATGAGCAGTTCTTC	CASSQPGRSSYNEQFF
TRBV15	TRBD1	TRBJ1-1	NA	TGTGCCACCAGCATCAGGGGGCGGACTGAAGCTTTCTTT	CATSIRGRTEAFF
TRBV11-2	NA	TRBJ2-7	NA	TGTGCCAGCAGCCGACGGGGGGACAGGACCATATACGAGCAGTACTTC	CASSRRGDRTIYEQYF
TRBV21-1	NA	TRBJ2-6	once	TGTGCCAGCAGTCCTACAGGGGGCGCGGACTCTGGGGCCAACGTCCTGACTTTC	CASSPTGGADSGANVLTF
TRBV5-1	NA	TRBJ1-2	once	TGCGCCAGCAGCTTGGAAGGGGAATATGGCTACACCTTC	CASSLEGEYGYTF
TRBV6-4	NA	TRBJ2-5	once	TGTGCCAGCAGTACTCAGGGGAGCCAAGAGACCCAGTACTTC	CASSTQGSQETQYF
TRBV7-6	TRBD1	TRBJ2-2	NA	TGTGCCTCCAGGGCGCTCGGGACAGGGGTCGGGGAGCTGTTTTTT	CASRALGTGVGELFF
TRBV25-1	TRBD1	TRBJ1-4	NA	TGTGCCAGCAGTTCAAATTCAGGGGGCTCCGATGAAAAACTGTTTTTT	CASSSNSGGSDEKLFF
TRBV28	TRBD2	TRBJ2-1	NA	TGTGCCAGCAGTTTAGGCACTAGCGGGAGTATGGATGAGCAGTTCTTC	CASSLGTSGSMDEQFF
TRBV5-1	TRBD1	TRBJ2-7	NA	TGCGCCAGCTCAACATCTCCCCGGGGACAGAAAAGAACCTACGAGCAGTACTTC	CASSTSPRGQKRTYEQYF
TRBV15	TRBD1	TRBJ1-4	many	TGTGCCACCAGCAGGGGACAGGGAAACGAAAAACTGTTTTTT	CATSRGQGNEKLFF
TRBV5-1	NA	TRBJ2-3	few	TGCGCCAGCAGCTTGGGACTAGTCACAGATACGCAGTATTTT	CASSLGLVTDTQYF
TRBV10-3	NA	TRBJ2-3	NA	TGTGCCATCCATGACGTCTCCACAGATACGCAGTATTTT	CAIHDVSTDTQYF
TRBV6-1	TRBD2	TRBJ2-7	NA	TGTGCCAGCAGTGAACCTAGCGGGAGCTACGAGCAGTACTTC	CASSEPSGSYEQYF
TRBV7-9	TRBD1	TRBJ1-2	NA	TGTGCCAGCAGCTCAGGACAGGGGAACTATGGCTACACCTTC	CASSSGQGNYGYTF
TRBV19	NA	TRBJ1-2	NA	TGTGCCAGTAGTAGGATCCCAGGGGATGGCTACACCTTC	CASSRIPGDGYTF
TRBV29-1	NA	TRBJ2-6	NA	TGCAGCGTTCAGACGGGTGGGGCCAACGTCCTGACTTTC	CSVQTGGANVLTF
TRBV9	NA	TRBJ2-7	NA	TGTGCCAGCAGCGTAGATGGGCAGTCCTCCTACGAGCAGTACTTC	CASSVDGQSSYEQYF
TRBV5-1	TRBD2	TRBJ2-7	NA	TGCGCCAGCAGCTTGCGATGGCGGGAGAGGAACGAGCAGTACTTC	CASSLRWRERNEQYF
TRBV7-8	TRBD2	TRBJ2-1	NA	TGTGCCAGCAGCCTTATAGCGGGGGGTTACAATGAGCAGTTCTTC	CASSLIAGGYNEQFF
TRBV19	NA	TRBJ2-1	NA	TGTGCCAGTAGGGACTACAATGAGCAGTTCTTC	CASRDYNEQFF
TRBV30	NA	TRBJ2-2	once	TGTGTCTGGAGTACTGGCGGGACGAACACCGGGGAGCTGTTTTTT	CVWSTGGTNTGELFF
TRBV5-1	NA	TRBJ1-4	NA	TGCGCCAGCAGCTTGGACCCAGGGGATAATGAAAAACTGTTTTTT	CASSLDPGDNEKLFF
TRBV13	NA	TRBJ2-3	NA	TGTGCCAGCAGCTTAGGTTTTACAGATACGCAGTATTTT	CASSLGFTDTQYF
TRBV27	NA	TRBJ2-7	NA	TGTGCCAGCAGTTTGGTGGGGGGACAACAGTACGAGCAGTACTTC	CASSLVGGQQYEQYF
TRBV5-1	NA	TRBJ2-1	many	TGCGCCAGCAGCTTGGATAGCGGCGGCTACAATGAGCAGTTCTTC	CASSLDSGGYNEQFF
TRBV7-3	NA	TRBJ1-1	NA	TGTGCCAGCAGCTTAACGTGGAGAACTGAAGCTTTCTTT	CASSLTWRTEAFF
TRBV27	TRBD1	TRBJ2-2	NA	TGTGCCAGCAGTTTGCGACAGGGGGCCATCGGGGAGCTGTTTTTT	CASSLRQGAIGELFF
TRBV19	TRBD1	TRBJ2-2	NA	TGTGCCAGTAGTAAAATTCCGGGACAGGGGAACACCGGGGAGCTGTTTTTT	CASSKIPGQGNTGELFF
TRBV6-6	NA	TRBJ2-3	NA	TGTGCCAGCAGTTATCGGGCGGATACGCAGTATTTT	CASSYRADTQYF
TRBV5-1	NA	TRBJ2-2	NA	TGCGCCAGCAGCCTGGTAGCTGGGACCACCGGGGAGCTGTTTTTT	CASSLVAGTTGELFF
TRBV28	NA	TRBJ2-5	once	TGTGCCACCCTTGGGGGGCTTAGCGAGACCCAGTACTTC	CATLGGLSETQYF
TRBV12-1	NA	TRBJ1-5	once	TGTGCCAGCAGCCCACTCCCAGGGCATAGAAATCAGCCCCAGCATTTT	CASSPLPGHRNQPQHF